The entry below describes one TCR beta chain. The antigen is not known. Trimming shortened V by 4 bases and J by 9 bases, and 10 bases separated the two germline ends. This CDR3 has 13 residues. In germline, CDR1 is MNHEY, CDR2 SMNVEV (reference sequence). This entry belongs to a study of blood T cells in healthy people across ages. General study points: Per-million-T-cell TCR beta diversity fell roughly linearly with age.

Together with a sample-barcoded 5' primer, a J-beta primer mix was included in a second PCR lasting about 7 to 11 cycles. Per-sample output comprised a minimum of 3 million paired-end reads containing CDR3. MiXCR, run by TCRdb on the 5' RACE reads, gives a single entry per CDR3 protein. This repertoire shows about 730,000 distinct CDR3 sequences, roughly two fifths found once; its top ten account for 20%. J is TRBJ1-6 and V is TRBV27; D unclear. The receptor comes from an older woman in good health. The sequenced sample consisted of blood. CDR3 sequence (DNA): TGTGCCAGCAGTTCTACGCGGTCTTCACCCCTCCACTTT. Its protein product is CASSSTRSSPLHF.